The next 30 T cell receptor beta chains were all read from a single sample in a study of CD8 T cells in ankylosing spondylitis. Whole-study results and caveats: For ankylosing spondylitis blood, a TCR beta motif of several highly homologous variants appeared characteristic.

No antigen is known for these receptors. TCRdb re-called the 5' RACE reads through MiXCR, storing one row per CDR3 protein. This sample has over 700,000 distinct CDR3 sequences, with 19% found just once. The specimen was blood, either unsorted or a sorted T cell fraction (not recorded which). The receptors were sampled from a male donor with ankylosing spondylitis.

This clonotype was found a few times. V and J are TRBV4-3 and TRBJ2-7; 11 positions agree with TRBD1. The germline V gene encodes CDR1 LGHNA and CDR2 YSLEER. This CDR3 spans 15 amino acids. V shed 4 bases and J 5 bases; nucleotides not matched to a gene: 7. For the CDR3, the DNA is TGCGCCAGCAGCCGTGGCCCGGGACAGGGGGACGAGCAGTACTTC. It is translated as CASSRGPGQGDEQYF.

Ten or more counts support this clonotype. V usage is TRBV2 and J usage is TRBJ2-1; 7 positions match TRBD1. The germline V gene encodes CDR1 SNHLY and CDR2 FYNNEI. With V trimmed by 1 base and J by 4 bases, 7 bases remained unmatched. This CDR3 contains 16 residues. CDR3 bases: TGTGCCAGCAGTGAAGGAGGGGGCACCCTTTACAATGAGCAGTTCTTC. Amino acids: CASSEGGGTLYNEQFF.

The chain combines TRBV2 with TRBJ1-1; D might be TRBD1 (5 bases). Germline values: CDR1 SNHLY, CDR2 FYNNEI. This CDR3 has 14 residues. Trimming shortened V by 9 bases and J by 4 bases, and 18 bases separated the two germline ends. DNA for the CDR3: TGTGCCAGTCATTTCCGTCAGGGAGGCACTGAAGCTTTCTTT. Translating gives CASHFRQGGTEAFF.

This clonotype turned up a few times. The CDR3 loop reads CASQSSYNSPLHF. DNA for the CDR3: TGTGCCAGTCAGAGCTCCTATAATTCACCCCTCCACTTT. This chain uses TRBV7-2 with TRBJ1-6; D gene unclear. From germline, CDR1 is SGHTA and CDR2 FQGNSA. With 9 bases removed from V and 0 bases from J, the gap between germline ends came to 6 bases. The CDR3 contains 13 residues.

The chain links TRBV6-1 to TRBJ2-7; D call uncertain. The CDR3 spans 14 residues. V lost 10 bases, J lost 0 bases, and 16 bases lay in between. The germline V gene encodes CDR1 MNHNS and CDR2 SASEGT. The CDR3 DNA is TGTGCCACACGAGACACATGGAGCTCCTACGAGCAGTACTTC. This translates into CATRDTWSSYEQYF.

The chain links TRBV5-1 to TRBJ1-5, with a tentative D call TRBD1 (5 bases). This CDR3 contains 15 residues. CDR1 is SGHRS and CDR2 is YFSETQ in the germline V gene. V gave up 3 bases and J gave up 1 base, with 11 bases separating them. This CDR3 is CASSYRRDSNQPQHF. The CDR3 DNA reads as TGCGCCAGCAGCTACCGAAGGGACAGCAATCAGCCCCAGCATTTT.

The gene calls are TRBV6-1 and TRBJ1-5, with D perhaps TRBD1 (6 bases). Germline CDR1 reads MNHNS; CDR2 reads SASEGT. V shed 5 bases and J shed 0 bases, with 11 bases lying between them. This CDR3 is 15 amino acids long. CDR3 DNA sequence: TGTGCCAGCAGTAGGACAGTAGATAGCAATCAGCCCCAGCATTTT. Translation gives CASSRTVDSNQPQHF.

This clonotype was counted a few times. J is TRBJ1-5 and V is TRBV6-1; tentatively, D is TRBD1 (5 bases). V dropped 7 bases and J dropped 4 bases, with 11 bases sitting between them. This CDR3 region has 13 residues. Germline assignment: CDR1 MNHNS and CDR2 SASEGT. Here the CDR3 reads CASTAGLNQPQHF. The CDR3 region has the DNA TGTGCCAGCACGGCAGGGCTTAATCAGCCCCAGCATTTT.

In this sample, this clonotype turned up a few times. The rearrangement joins TRBV10-3 to TRBJ1-6, with D possibly TRBD1 on 5 matching bases. Trimming pared 0 bases from V and 10 bases from J, leaving 13 bases between. Germline CDR1 is ENHRY and CDR2 is SYGVKD. The CDR3 is 15 residues long. CDR3 sequence: CAISESAQGQSPLHF. DNA for the CDR3: TGTGCCATCAGTGAGTCGGCCCAGGGCCAGTCACCCCTCCACTTT.

This clonotype was detected a few times. The V gene is TRBV6-1, the J gene TRBJ2-1; TRBD2 is a possible D gene (6 bases). This CDR3 has 17 amino acids. Per germline, CDR1 MNHNS and CDR2 SASEGT. Trimming stripped 1 base from V and 3 bases from J, with 16 bases between. The CDR3 DNA is TGTGCCAGCAGTGAAGGTGCCCTGGCGGGAAACTACAATGAGCAGTTCTTC. The encoded protein is CASSEGALAGNYNEQFF.

The chain is built from TRBV12-3 or TRBV12-4 and TRBJ1-6, with TRBD1 matching 8 bases. The junction had 5 bases not matched to a gene; V was cut back by 7 bases and J by 6 bases. This CDR3 comprises 14 residues. DNA of the CDR3: TGTGCCAGCACAGGGGGCGCACGTAATTCACCCCTCCACTTT. Protein product: CASTGGARNSPLHF.

This chain uses TRBV27 with TRBJ1-5; 9 nucleotides line up with TRBD1. Germline CDR1 reads MNHEY; CDR2 reads SMNVEV (reference sequence). The CDR3 consists of 13 residues. The V and J ends lost 0 bases and 10 bases, in that order; junction bases with no gene match: 1. In DNA form, the CDR3 reads TGTGCCAGCAGTTTATCGGGACAGGGTCCCCAGCATTTT. Protein product: CASSLSGQGPQHF.

The genes are TRBV2 and TRBJ1-1; a possible D gene is TRBD1 (6 bases). V was trimmed by 2 bases and J by 6 bases, leaving 16 bases between them. The CDR3 is made up of 15 amino acids. Germline CDR1 reads SNHLY; CDR2 reads FYNNEI. The CDR3 loop reads CASSESWQGSAEAFF. The CDR3, as DNA: TGTGCCAGCAGTGAAAGCTGGCAGGGGAGTGCTGAAGCTTTCTTT.

The gene calls are TRBV21-1 and TRBJ1-1; TRBD1, as called in the table, went unchecked against the DNA. TRBV21-1 is labeled a pseudogene. The CDR3 spans 18 residues. The CDR3 DNA is TGTGCCAGCAGCAAAAGGGGCGGACAGGGTCTAGAGAACACTGAAGCTTTCTTT. Residues: CASSKRGGQGLENTEAFF.

This clonotype was seen only a few times. The rearrangement links TRBV4-2 to TRBJ2-7, with 9 bases identical to TRBD1. The CDR3 contains 18 residues. The germline CDR1 and CDR2 sequences are LGHNA and YNFKEQ. Trimming took 1 base from V and 3 from J; bases not matched to a gene: 13. For the CDR3, the DNA is TGTGCCAGCAGCCAAGCGAGGGGGGGGGACAGGGTAGGCTACGAGCAGTACTTC. Its protein product is CASSQARGGDRVGYEQYF.

This clonotype was seen a handful of times. This chain connects TRBV11-2 to TRBJ2-5; 8 positions match TRBD2. Germline lookup yields CDR1 SGHAT and CDR2 FQNNGV. The V segment lost 8 bases and the J segment 3 bases; nucleotides outside the gene matches: 8. CDR3 length: 14 residues. This chain's CDR3 is CASGGGKREETQYF. The CDR3 nucleotides read TGTGCCAGCGGCGGGGGGAAACGAGAAGAGACCCAGTACTTC.

The chain recombines TRBV20-1 with TRBJ2-5; D might be TRBD1 (6 bases). The CDR3 covers 15 residues. Germline loops: CDR1 DFQATT, CDR2 SNEGSKA (reference sequence). V was cut by 1 base and J by 2 bases, with 14 bases left in between. The DNA for the CDR3 is TGCAGTGCTAGAGTGATAGGACAGCTACAAGAGACCCAGTACTTC. Protein sequence: CSARVIGQLQETQYF.

The chain has TRBV7-2 and TRBJ1-2; 7 bases align to TRBD1. Germline-derived CDR1 and CDR2 are SGHTA and FQGNSA. This CDR3 is built from 15 residues. Trimming took 1 base from V and 6 from J; bases not matched to a gene: 8. CDR3 coding DNA: TGTGCCAGCAGCTTAGTCACAGGACAGGCAAATGGCTACACCTTC. Translation gives CASSLVTGQANGYTF.

This clonotype was detected only a few times. V gene TRBV7-9 combines with J gene TRBJ1-4; D gene uncertain. V was clipped by 11 bases and J by 0 bases, with 19 bases between them. This CDR3 has 16 amino acids. In germline, CDR1 is SEHNR, CDR2 FQNEAQ (reference sequence). The chain's CDR3 is CAVPESRTATNEKLFF. CDR3 DNA sequence: TGTGCCGTCCCCGAATCTCGCACCGCAACTAATGAAAAACTGTTTTTT.

This clonotype came up a few times. The chain joins TRBV5-1 to TRBJ2-7; TRBD2 might be the D (5 bases). There are 14 residues in the CDR3. V shed 4 bases and J shed 3 bases, with 14 bases lying between them. CDR1 SGHRS and CDR2 YFSETQ come from the germline V gene. CDR3 nucleotides: TGCGCCAGCAGCCCTGGAGGTGAAAGCTACGAGCAGTACTTC. As protein: CASSPGGESYEQYF.

V gene TRBV12-3 or TRBV12-4 combines with J gene TRBJ1-1; D gene ambiguous. Trimming took off 1 base at V and 7 bases at J, with 7 bases between the two ends. The CDR3 is 12 amino acids. CDR3 bases: TGTGCCAGCAGTTTAGGTTGGAATGAAGCTTTCTTT. Amino acid sequence: CASSLGWNEAFF.

The chain employs TRBV29-1 and TRBJ2-4, with 11 bases fitting TRBD2. The length of the CDR3 is 13 residues. Looked up from germline, CDR1 is SQVTM and CDR2 is ANQGSEA. Trimming removed 5 bases from V and 7 bases from J; junction bases left unmatched: 4. The CDR3 here is CSVLAGGPNIQYF. Here the CDR3 DNA reads TGCAGCGTTTTAGCGGGAGGGCCGAACATTCAGTACTTC.

The chain combines TRBV6-1 with TRBJ1-1; D is unclear. The V gene's germline CDR1 is MNHNS and CDR2 SASEGT. CDR3 size: 13 residues. The ends were cut back, 6 bases at V and 1 base at J, with 9 bases in the middle. CDR3 loop: CASRRGQNTEAFF. The CDR3 region has the DNA TGTGCCAGCAGGCGAGGGCAGAACACTGAAGCTTTCTTT.

This chain joins TRBV5-6 and TRBJ1-4, with TRBD1 matching over 7 bases. Trimming at V came to 4 bases and at J to 6 bases, leaving 9 bases not matched to a gene. CDR1 and CDR2 from the germline V gene are SGHDT and YYEEEE. The CDR3 sequence is 15 residues long. CDR3 nucleotide sequence: TGTGCCAGCAGCGGGCAACAGGGGAGGTATGAAAAACTGTTTTTT. Its protein product is CASSGQQGRYEKLFF.

There are a few counts of this clonotype. The rearrangement links TRBV4-2 to TRBJ2-1; D remains ambiguous. The CDR3 contains 14 residues. Trimming stripped 0 bases from V and 2 bases from J, with 5 bases between. Per the germline V gene, CDR1 is LGHNA and CDR2 is YNFKEQ. CDR3 amino acids: CASSQEIPYNEQFF. In DNA form, the CDR3 reads TGTGCCAGCAGCCAAGAGATCCCCTACAATGAGCAGTTCTTC.

In this sample, this clonotype turned up a few times. The CDR3, as DNA: TGTGCCAGCAAACCCCAGGGTGCCAACACCGGGGAGCTGTTTTTT. This encodes CASKPQGANTGELFF. The rearrangement joins TRBV12-3 or TRBV12-4 to TRBJ2-2, with D maybe TRBD1 (5 bases). The CDR3 totals 15 residues. Deletions cut 7 bases from V and 2 bases from J, with 14 bases between.

This clonotype was picked up a small number of times. V is TRBV14 and J is TRBJ2-5, with 7 bases aligning to TRBD2. With 1 base clipped from V and 5 bases from J, the junction kept 7 bases outside the gene matches. Germline-derived CDR1 and CDR2 are SGHDN and FVKESK. The CDR3 totals 15 residues. The CDR3 protein is CASSQGWTGGETQYF. In DNA form, the CDR3 reads TGTGCCAGCAGCCAAGGTTGGACGGGAGGCGAGACCCAGTACTTC.

This clonotype was observed at least ten times. The rearrangement uses TRBV12-3 or TRBV12-4 and TRBJ2-7; D is undetermined. This CDR3 has 12 amino acids. V was clipped by 4 bases and J by 3 bases, with 7 bases between them. The CDR3 DNA reads TGTGCCAGCAGTTCCGGGCGCTACGAGCAGTACTTC. Protein: CASSSGRYEQYF.

The chain carries TRBV5-1 and TRBJ2-5; D is ambiguous. CDR1 and CDR2 from the germline V gene are SGHRS and YFSETQ. This CDR3 contains 12 residues. Between the trimmed V and J ends, which lost 5 bases and 2 bases, there was a span of 7 bases. This CDR3 is CASSDMQETQYF. CDR3 nucleotide sequence: TGCGCCAGCAGTGATATGCAAGAGACCCAGTACTTC.

The chain couples TRBV20-1 to TRBJ1-6, with D possibly TRBD1 on 5 matching bases. The CDR3 consists of 12 residues. Trimming left V 2 bases short and J 8 bases short, with 7 bases between. CDR1 DFQATT and CDR2 SNEGSKA come from the germline V gene (reference sequence). In DNA form, the CDR3 reads TGCAGTGCTAGAATGGGGGATTCACCCCTCCACTTT. This codes for CSARMGDSPLHF.